This is a list of T cell receptor beta chains from one sample in a study of T-cell memory formation after mild COVID-19. MiXCR was run by TCRdb on the 5' RACE reads, yielding one entry per CDR3 protein. The sample carries about 110,000 distinct CDR3 sequences, 13% to 15% recorded once. Sequenced input: PBMCs or a T cell subset sorted from them (not recorded which). The receptor source for this set is a man between 18 and 35 years old who had mild COVID-19 (a few samples of this study predate the infection). Cell type and time point are not known. CDR3s include the opening cysteine and the closing phenylalanine or tryptophan. Fields, in order: D gene, clone size, J gene, V gene, CDR3 protein, CDR3 DNA. D genes are given only for firm matches. Rows may omit the clone size; those that give it use once, few, many or a size class.

d_gene: -
abundance: few
j_gene: TRBJ2-5
v_gene: TRBV10-3
CDR3aa: CALDLRGLETQYF
CDR3nt: TGTGCCCTCGACCTCCGGGGGCTGGAGACCCAGTACTTC

d_gene: -
abundance: few
j_gene: TRBJ2-3
v_gene: TRBV7-8
CDR3aa: CASSRPGPGNTDTQYF
CDR3nt: TGTGCCAGCAGCCGACCGGGACCTGGAAACACAGATACGCAGTATTTT

d_gene: -
abundance: -
j_gene: TRBJ2-3
v_gene: TRBV24-1
CDR3aa: CATSDARDLLSADTQYF
CDR3nt: TGTGCCACCAGTGATGCGCGGGACCTCCTATCCGCAGATACGCAGTATTTT

d_gene: TRBD1
abundance: -
j_gene: TRBJ2-3
v_gene: TRBV7-2
CDR3aa: CASSLVPGQGVTFTDTQYF
CDR3nt: TGTGCCAGCAGCTTAGTTCCGGGACAGGGGGTTACTTTCACAGATACGCAGTATTTT

d_gene: -
abundance: many
j_gene: TRBJ2-1
v_gene: TRBV7-8
CDR3aa: CASTAPTSSYNEQFF
CDR3nt: TGTGCCAGCACCGCCCCCACCAGCTCCTACAATGAGCAGTTCTTC

d_gene: TRBD1
abundance: -
j_gene: TRBJ2-3
v_gene: TRBV5-8
CDR3aa: CASSRDREPTDTQYF
CDR3nt: TGTGCCAGCAGCCGAGACAGGGAACCCACAGATACGCAGTATTTT

d_gene: -
abundance: -
j_gene: TRBJ1-1
v_gene: TRBV20-1
CDR3aa: CSARDRGEPEAFF
CDR3nt: TGCAGTGCTAGAGATAGGGGTGAACCTGAAGCTTTCTTT

d_gene: -
abundance: -
j_gene: TRBJ1-2
v_gene: TRBV4-1
CDR3aa: CASSQEWTDYGYTF
CDR3nt: TGCGCCAGCAGCCAAGAATGGACGGACTATGGCTACACCTTC

d_gene: -
abundance: -
j_gene: TRBJ2-3
v_gene: TRBV7-6
CDR3aa: CASSLFGGQSTDTQYF
CDR3nt: TGTGCCAGCAGCTTGTTTGGTGGACAGTCAACAGATACGCAGTATTTT

d_gene: TRBD1
abundance: -
j_gene: TRBJ2-7
v_gene: TRBV5-6
CDR3aa: CASSFGPGQGAVEQYF
CDR3nt: TGTGCCAGCAGCTTCGGACCGGGACAGGGGGCCGTCGAGCAGTACTTC

d_gene: -
abundance: many
j_gene: TRBJ1-5
v_gene: TRBV7-2
CDR3aa: CASSLGGLGQPQHF
CDR3nt: TGTGCCAGCAGCTTAGGGGGATTAGGGCAGCCCCAGCATTTT

d_gene: TRBD1
abundance: medium-sized
j_gene: TRBJ2-2
v_gene: TRBV10-3
CDR3aa: CAISESQQGTGELFF
CDR3nt: TGTGCCATCAGTGAGTCCCAACAGGGGACCGGGGAGCTGTTTTTT

d_gene: -
abundance: -
j_gene: TRBJ2-7
v_gene: TRBV5-6
CDR3aa: CASRVWGGDEQYF
CDR3nt: TGTGCCAGCAGAGTCTGGGGTGGCGACGAGCAGTACTTC

d_gene: TRBD1
abundance: -
j_gene: TRBJ1-5
v_gene: TRBV7-2
CDR3aa: CASSRQGMGGYQPQHF
CDR3nt: TGTGCCAGCAGCCGACAGGGGATGGGGGGATATCAGCCCCAGCATTTT

d_gene: -
abundance: many
j_gene: TRBJ1-2
v_gene: TRBV29-1
CDR3aa: CSVVAENYGYTF
CDR3nt: TGCAGCGTTGTAGCAGAGAACTATGGCTACACCTTC

d_gene: TRBD2
abundance: few
j_gene: TRBJ2-5
v_gene: TRBV11-3
CDR3aa: CASSLVGGAYKETQYF
CDR3nt: TGTGCCAGCAGCTTAGTCGGGGGGGCCTATAAAGAGACCCAGTACTTC

d_gene: -
abundance: few
j_gene: TRBJ1-1
v_gene: TRBV9
CDR3aa: CASKGRGTEAFF
CDR3nt: TGTGCCAGCAAGGGGAGGGGCACTGAAGCTTTCTTT

d_gene: TRBD2
abundance: -
j_gene: TRBJ2-5
v_gene: TRBV5-4
CDR3aa: CASSRTSGGLKETQYF
CDR3nt: TGTGCCAGCAGCCGGACTAGCGGGGGGCTTAAAGAGACCCAGTACTTC

d_gene: TRBD2
abundance: few
j_gene: TRBJ2-7
v_gene: TRBV20-1
CDR3aa: CSASGGGAGYEQYF
CDR3nt: TGCAGTGCTAGCGGCGGGGGGGCCGGTTACGAGCAGTACTTC

d_gene: -
abundance: -
j_gene: TRBJ2-3
v_gene: TRBV27
CDR3aa: CASSLSVRSDTQYF
CDR3nt: TGTGCCAGCAGTTTATCAGTCCGGTCGGATACGCAGTATTTT

d_gene: -
abundance: -
j_gene: TRBJ2-7
v_gene: TRBV4-1
CDR3aa: CASSQLSLASSYEQYF
CDR3nt: TGCGCCAGCAGCCAATTAAGCCTAGCGAGTTCCTACGAGCAGTACTTC

d_gene: -
abundance: few
j_gene: TRBJ2-3
v_gene: TRBV4-1
CDR3aa: CASSQGPVARDTQYF
CDR3nt: TGCGCCAGCAGCCAAGGACCCGTCGCGAGGGATACGCAGTATTTT

d_gene: TRBD1
abundance: many
j_gene: TRBJ2-1
v_gene: TRBV7-6
CDR3aa: CASSLAQGQGLIEQFF
CDR3nt: TGTGCCAGCAGCTTAGCCCAAGGACAGGGTCTAATTGAGCAGTTCTTC

d_gene: -
abundance: -
j_gene: TRBJ2-3
v_gene: TRBV29-1
CDR3aa: CSVGTGKWTDTQYF
CDR3nt: TGCAGCGTTGGAACAGGGAAGTGGACAGATACGCAGTATTTT

d_gene: -
abundance: few
j_gene: TRBJ2-5
v_gene: TRBV7-4
CDR3aa: CASNYRPGQETQYF
CDR3nt: TGTGCCAGCAACTACCGACCCGGACAAGAGACCCAGTACTTC

d_gene: TRBD1
abundance: many
j_gene: TRBJ1-2
v_gene: TRBV12-3/TRBV12-4
CDR3aa: CASSLSQGGSNYGYTF
CDR3nt: TGTGCCAGCAGTTTAAGCCAGGGGGGTTCTAACTATGGCTACACCTTC

d_gene: -
abundance: -
j_gene: TRBJ2-3
v_gene: TRBV7-9
CDR3aa: CASSDARIPDTQYF
CDR3nt: TGTGCCAGCAGCGACGCGAGGATCCCAGATACGCAGTATTTT

d_gene: -
abundance: -
j_gene: TRBJ2-1
v_gene: TRBV25-1
CDR3aa: CASSVTAYNEQFF
CDR3nt: TGTGCCAGCAGTGTAACAGCCTACAATGAGCAGTTCTTC

d_gene: -
abundance: many
j_gene: TRBJ1-2
v_gene: TRBV6-2/TRBV6-3
CDR3aa: CASADRRDYGYTF
CDR3nt: TGTGCCAGCGCCGACAGGAGGGATTATGGCTACACCTTC

d_gene: -
abundance: -
j_gene: TRBJ2-1
v_gene: TRBV19
CDR3aa: CASSTGGSSYNEQFF
CDR3nt: TGTGCCAGTAGTACAGGGGGGAGCTCCTACAATGAGCAGTTCTTC

d_gene: -
abundance: few
j_gene: TRBJ1-2
v_gene: TRBV7-9
CDR3aa: CASSPQGAYGYTF
CDR3nt: TGTGCCAGCAGCCCCCAAGGGGCCTATGGCTACACCTTC

d_gene: TRBD1
abundance: -
j_gene: TRBJ1-6
v_gene: TRBV4-1
CDR3aa: CASSQDTGRGHSPLHF
CDR3nt: TGCGCCAGCAGCCAAGATACTGGCAGGGGGCATTCACCCCTCCACTTT

d_gene: -
abundance: many
j_gene: TRBJ2-4
v_gene: TRBV7-9
CDR3aa: CASSLDSLAKNIQYF
CDR3nt: TGTGCCAGCAGCTTGGACAGCTTAGCCAAAAACATTCAGTACTTC

d_gene: TRBD1
abundance: -
j_gene: TRBJ1-1
v_gene: TRBV4-3
CDR3aa: CASSEETGVGDTEAFF
CDR3nt: TGCGCCAGCAGCGAAGAGACAGGGGTAGGGGACACTGAAGCTTTCTTT

d_gene: -
abundance: many
j_gene: TRBJ1-2
v_gene: TRBV4-3
CDR3aa: CASSHQGTNYGYTF
CDR3nt: TGCGCCAGCAGCCATCAGGGAACCAACTATGGCTACACCTTC

d_gene: -
abundance: few
j_gene: TRBJ2-5
v_gene: TRBV12-3/TRBV12-4
CDR3aa: CASRHPGGPQETQYF
CDR3nt: TGTGCCAGCAGACACCCCGGGGGCCCCCAAGAGACCCAGTACTTC

d_gene: TRBD2
abundance: -
j_gene: TRBJ2-2
v_gene: TRBV6-2/TRBV6-3
CDR3aa: CASSSLTSGGENTGELFF
CDR3nt: TGTGCCAGCAGTTCCTTGACTAGCGGGGGGGAAAACACCGGGGAGCTGTTTTTT

d_gene: -
abundance: -
j_gene: TRBJ1-1
v_gene: TRBV4-2
CDR3aa: CASSQVIGTRNTEAFF
CDR3nt: TGTGCCAGCAGCCAAGTAATAGGCACAAGAAACACTGAAGCTTTCTTT

d_gene: -
abundance: few
j_gene: TRBJ2-7
v_gene: TRBV29-1
CDR3aa: CSVVGGNEQYF
CDR3nt: TGCAGCGTTGTAGGTGGGAACGAGCAGTACTTC

d_gene: -
abundance: -
j_gene: TRBJ2-5
v_gene: TRBV9
CDR3aa: CASSVDGTQYF
CDR3nt: TGTGCCAGCAGCGTAGATGGGACCCAGTACTTC

d_gene: TRBD1
abundance: many
j_gene: TRBJ2-1
v_gene: TRBV5-4
CDR3aa: CASSPLQGALNEQFF
CDR3nt: TGTGCCAGCAGCCCGTTACAGGGGGCCCTCAATGAGCAGTTCTTC

d_gene: -
abundance: -
j_gene: TRBJ2-2
v_gene: TRBV29-1
CDR3aa: CSVETSGDNTGELFF
CDR3nt: TGCAGCGTTGAAACCAGCGGCGACAACACCGGGGAGCTGTTTTTT

d_gene: -
abundance: few
j_gene: TRBJ1-1
v_gene: TRBV5-4
CDR3aa: CASSLREGTEAFF
CDR3nt: TGTGCCAGCAGCTTGCGGGAGGGCACTGAAGCTTTCTTT

d_gene: -
abundance: few
j_gene: TRBJ1-2
v_gene: TRBV6-1
CDR3aa: CASSPLGGAGYTF
CDR3nt: TGTGCCAGCAGTCCCCTAGGAGGGGCTGGCTACACCTTC